Sequencing of this TCR beta chain was carried out in a study of T-cell reconstitution after alpha-beta-depleted transplantation in children. This clonotype was seen a few times. The CDR3 runs 16 residues. Trimming cost V 3 bases and J 2 bases; bases outside gene matches: 8. Germline V gene data show CDR1 as LNHNV and CDR2 as YYDKDF (reference sequence). Library preparation (for TCRbeta) was performed with unique molecular identifiers. MiXCR was run by TCRdb on the PCR reads, yielding one entry per CDR3 protein. The data show 600,000 to 700,000 distinct CDR3 sequences, around 13% seen once. The clonotype was recovered from a girl aged 2 to 9 with congenital amegakaryocytic thrombocytopenia, due to receive a stem cell transplant. This specimen was PBMCs, taken before TCRalphabeta/CD19-depleted stem cell transplant. This chain uses TRBV15 with TRBJ2-3, with 7 nucleotides matching TRBD2. CDR3 coding DNA: TGTGCCACCAGCAGGCAAAGAGCGGGACCCACAGATACGCAGTATTTT. Residues: CATSRQRAGPTDTQYF.